These 26 T cell receptor beta chains were all obtained from the same sample, sequenced in a study of T cell changes during pregnancy in multiple sclerosis (dated by TCRdb to between 2018 and 2020). Libraries came from the immunoSEQ multiplex PCR assay. Imported from immuneACCESS, the table was reduced by TCRdb to in-frame sequences with V and J called. These copies leave out some clones; in studies compared against another copy, an unresolved V gene accounts for under half, and the cause of the remainder is not known. The sample table holds about 38,000 clones, of which 88% were seen once. The leading ten clones occupy under 7.5% of the sample. The material was CD8+ T cells from peripheral blood mononuclear cells, obtained in the third trimester of pregnancy. Receptors were obtained from a female donor with multiple sclerosis, enrolled in a pregnancy study.

About this clone: One end of the junction fails to match germline, which may point to a read error. The chain links TRBV5-6 to TRBJ2-7, with TRBD1 matching 8 bases. Per germline, CDR1 SGHDT and CDR2 YYEEEE. The CDR3 covers 14 residues. The CDR3 here is CTSSSRDRLYEQYF. As DNA, the CDR3 is TGTACCAGCAGCTCCCGGGACAGGCTTTACGAGCAGTACTTC.

J is TRBJ1-1 and V is TRBV5-6, with D maybe TRBD1 (6 bases). Per germline, CDR1 SGHDT and CDR2 YYEEEE. The CDR3 has 13 residues. Deletions cut 1 base from V and 9 bases from J, with 13 bases between. In DNA form, the CDR3 reads TGTGCCAGCAGCTTGACAGGGTTCTTCAAAGCTTTCTTT. Its protein product is CASSLTGFFKAFF.

This clone was observed once. The chain recombines TRBV6-4 with TRBJ1-5; TRBD1 matches at 8 bases. The CDR3 is made up of 15 amino acids. The ends lost 7 bases at V and 5 bases at J; junction bases unmatched: 10. Germline-derived CDR1 and CDR2 are MRHNA and SNTAGT. In nucleotides, the CDR3 is TGTGCCAGCAAGGGATATCAGGGGGCTGATCAGCCCCAGCATTTT. This sequence encodes CASKGYQGADQPQHF.

This chain connects TRBV7-6 to TRBJ1-4; D is undetermined. Between the trimmed V and J ends, which lost 3 bases and 11 bases, there was a span of 13 bases. The length of the CDR3 is 13 residues. Germline loops: CDR1 SGHVS, CDR2 FNYEAQ. CDR3 loop: CASSLNPDGKLFF. Here the CDR3 DNA reads TGTGCCAGCAGCTTGAACCCTGATGGCAAACTGTTTTTT.

Turning to this clone: One end of the junction does not line up with germline, which may come from a read error. The chain recombines TRBV7-7 with TRBJ2-3; D is unresolved. This CDR3 is 14 amino acids long. Germline CDR1 and CDR2: SSHAT and FNYEAQ (reference sequence). The CDR3 region has the DNA TGTGCTAGCAGCCCATTTGAGCCCACAGATACGCAGTATTTT. Protein: CASSPFEPTDTQYF.

The chain has TRBV7-9 and TRBJ2-7, with D tentatively TRBD2 (5 bases). This CDR3 comprises 14 residues. V was clipped by 3 bases and J by 2 bases, with 11 bases between them. CDR1 is SEHNR and CDR2 is FQNEAQ in the germline V gene (reference sequence). CDR3 sequence: CASSFPGFPYEQYF. CDR3 nucleotide sequence: TGTGCCAGCAGCTTCCCGGGATTTCCCTACGAGCAGTACTTC.

CDR3 residues: CASSLDSANTGELFF. CDR3 nucleotide sequence: TGTGCCAGCAGCTTAGACTCAGCGAACACCGGGGAGCTGTTTTTT. The V gene is TRBV11-2, the J gene TRBJ2-2; no clear D. This CDR3 contains 15 residues. CDR1 is SGHAT and CDR2 is FQNNGV in the germline V gene. V shed 0 bases and J shed 0 bases, with 5 bases lying between them. The full variable domain, its missing parts supplied by reference TRBV11-2 and TRBJ2-2, is EAGVAQSPRYKIIEKRQSVAFWCNPISGHATLYWYQQILGQGPKLLIQFQNNGVVDDSQLPKDRFSAERLKGVDSTLKIQPAKLEDSAVYLCASSLDSANTGELFFGEGSRLTVL.

This clone was observed once. This chain uses TRBV28 with TRBJ1-6; D is uncertain. The V end lost 7 bases, the J end lost 0 bases, and 19 bases lay between the germline ends. The germline V gene has CDR1 MDHEN and CDR2 SYDVKM. This CDR3 contains 18 residues. The CDR3: CASTRPSAGVSYNSPLHF. In DNA, the CDR3 is TGTGCCAGCACCCGACCTTCCGCAGGCGTCTCCTATAATTCACCCCTCCACTTT.

This clone occurred once. The V call is TRBV28, the J call TRBJ2-7; 8 nucleotides line up with TRBD1. The CDR3 consists of 15 residues. Germline V gene sequence: CDR1 MDHEN, CDR2 SYDVKM. With 2 bases clipped from V and 0 bases from J, the junction kept 3 bases outside the gene matches. The CDR3 DNA reads TGTGCCAGCAGTTTAGACAGGGGCCTCTCCTACGAGCAGTACTTC. It encodes CASSLDRGLSYEQYF. The complete variable domain, with remaining parts taken from reference TRBV28 and TRBJ2-7, reads DVKVTQSSRYLVKRTGEKVFLECVQDMDHENMFWYRQDPGLGLRLIYFSYDVKMKEKGDIPEGYSVSREKKERFSLILESASTNQTSMYLCASSLDRGLSYEQYFGPGTRLTVT.

The sample holds a few counts of this clone. V is TRBV7-9 and J is TRBJ1-2, with a tentative D call TRBD1 (5 bases). In germline, CDR1 is SEHNR, CDR2 FQNEAQ (reference sequence). There are 16 residues in the CDR3. Trimming removed 0 bases at V and 4 bases at J, with 15 bases between. This chain's CDR3 is CASSLALDGGGYGYTF. DNA for the CDR3: TGTGCCAGCAGCTTAGCGCTCGACGGGGGTGGCTATGGCTACACCTTC.

The CDR3 region is CASSYHQGTEAFF. In nucleotides, the CDR3 is TGTGCCAGCAGTTACCACCAGGGAACTGAAGCTTTCTTT. The chain combines TRBV6-5 with TRBJ1-1; D may be TRBD1 (5 bases). This CDR3 has 13 amino acids. V was pared by 2 bases and J by 5 bases, with 9 bases between. Germline CDR1 MNHEY, CDR2 SVGAGI.

This clone was detected only once. The chain employs TRBV6-5 and TRBJ2-3, with D unresolved. CDR3 size: 15 residues. Looked up from germline, CDR1 is MNHEY and CDR2 is SVGAGI. The V end was cut by 0 bases, the J end by 3 bases, with 10 bases between. Here the CDR3 DNA reads TGTGCCAGCAGTTACTCGATGGCCAGTACAGATACGCAGTATTTT. This translates into CASSYSMASTDTQYF.

The count of this clone is one. V usage is TRBV30 and J usage is TRBJ1-2, with 8 bases that match TRBD1. The CDR3 spans 17 residues. CDR1 is GTSNPN, CDR2 SVGIG, per germline (reference sequence). V shed 4 bases, J shed 5 bases, and the junction held 18 bases outside the gene matches. The CDR3 DNA reads TGTGCCTGGAATGGGGGTGAAGGACAGGGAATTCAATATGGCTACACCTTC. Translated, it gives CAWNGGEGQGIQYGYTF.

The chain is built from TRBV29-1 and TRBJ1-1, with 7 bases lining up with TRBD1. V lost 6 bases, J lost 0 bases, and 7 bases stayed unmatched. The CDR3 has 14 residues. Germline V gene data show CDR1 as SQVTM and CDR2 as ANQGSEA. The chain's CDR3 is CSVLETGLNTEAFF. The DNA of the CDR3 is TGCAGCGTCCTTGAGACAGGGTTGAACACTGAAGCTTTCTTT.

The chain links TRBV4-3 to TRBJ2-5; D is possibly TRBD2 (6 bases). CDR3 length: 15 residues. Germline V CDR1 and CDR2: LGHNA, YSLEER. Trimming cost V 4 bases and J 4 bases, with 16 bases left between them. The CDR3 region is CASSRGAGFSETQYF. The CDR3 coding sequence is TGCGCCAGCAGCCGGGGAGCGGGCTTTTCAGAGACCCAGTACTTC.

V and J are TRBV6-4 and TRBJ2-1; 7 nucleotides align to TRBD2. J gave up 9 bases and V 0 bases, and 5 bases lay outside the gene matches. This CDR3 contains 14 residues. Germline V gene data show CDR1 as MRHNA and CDR2 as SNTAGT. The CDR3 DNA sequence: TGTGCCAGCAGTGACTCGACTAGCCCCGGTGAGCAGTTCTTC. Amino acids: CASSDSTSPGEQFF.

The chain is built from TRBV10-1 and TRBJ2-7, with D maybe TRBD1 (5 bases). Trimming took 3 bases from V and 5 from J, leaving 11 bases between them. CDR1 is WNHNN, CDR2 SYGVQD, per germline (reference sequence). This CDR3 comprises 13 residues. CDR3 sequence (DNA): TGCGCCAGCAGTGAATCAGGGTCCCACGAGCAGTACTTC. It specifies CASSESGSHEQYF.

The genes are TRBV4-1 and TRBJ1-6; possible D gene TRBD1, 5 bases. Trimming shortened V by 0 bases and J by 8 bases, and 20 bases separated the two germline ends. The CDR3 length is 18 residues. CDR1 is MGHRA, CDR2 YSYEKL, per germline. The CDR3 is CASSQEIAGMVKDSPLHF. Here the CDR3 DNA reads TGCGCCAGCAGCCAAGAGATCGCAGGGATGGTTAAAGATTCACCCCTCCACTTT.

The chain combines TRBV10-3 with TRBJ2-3; D is possibly TRBD1 (5 bases). This CDR3 comprises 15 residues. V was cut by 3 bases and J by 3 bases, with 13 bases left in between. Germline values: CDR1 ENHRY, CDR2 SYGVKD. DNA for the CDR3: TGTGCCATCAGTGAACTGAAGGGGATGACAGATACGCAGTATTTT. Translated, it gives CAISELKGMTDTQYF.

This clone was seen only once. The gene calls are TRBV27 and TRBJ2-7; 7 bases match TRBD2. V dropped 6 bases and J dropped 1; count of bases not matched to a gene: 3. The CDR3 covers 13 residues. Per the germline V gene, CDR1 is MNHEY and CDR2 is SMNVEV (reference sequence). CDR3 sequence: CASSPGGSYEQYF. The CDR3 DNA is TGTGCCAGCAGCCCGGGGGGTTCCTACGAGCAGTACTTC.

This chain uses TRBV4-2 with TRBJ2-7, with TRBD1 matching over 9 bases. The CDR3 has 16 amino acids. V lost 0 bases and J lost 4; bases outside the gene matches: 7. Germline assignment: CDR1 LGHNA and CDR2 YNFKEQ. The CDR3 bases are TGTGCCAGCAGCCAAGAGAATCCGGACAGGGGTTACGAGCAGTACTTC. It is translated as CASSQENPDRGYEQYF.

The chain recombines TRBV15 with TRBJ2-2; TRBD2 matches at 10 bases. Per the germline V gene, CDR1 is LNHNV and CDR2 is YYDKDF (reference sequence). The J segment lost 6 bases and the V segment lost 3 bases, leaving 7 bases of the junction unmatched. This CDR3 region has 16 residues. CDR3 loop: CATSSGLAGVSGELFF. CDR3 DNA: TGTGCCACCAGCAGTGGCCTAGCGGGGGTTTCCGGGGAGCTGTTTTTT.

The rearrangement links TRBV7-9 to TRBJ2-5; the D gene is possibly TRBD2 (5 bases). The germline CDR1 and CDR2 sequences are SEHNR and FQNEAQ (reference sequence). V dropped 4 bases and J dropped 5 bases, with 8 bases sitting between them. CDR3 size: 12 residues. This CDR3 reads CASSWTRETQYF. The CDR3 DNA reads as TGTGCCAGCAGCTGGACTCGGGAGACCCAGTACTTC. Drawing the rest from reference TRBV7-9 and TRBJ2-5, the complete variable domain is DTGVSQNPRHKITKRGQNVTFRCDPISEHNRLYWYRQTLGQGPEFLTYFQNEAQLEKSRLLSDRFSAERPKGSFSTLEIQRTEQGDSAMYLCASSWTRETQYFGPGTRLLVL.

This sequence joins TRBV6-6 and TRBJ1-5, with a tentative D call TRBD1 (6 bases). The CDR3 is 15 residues long. Trimming took off 6 bases at V and 4 bases at J, with 16 bases between the two ends. Germline CDR1 reads MNHNY; CDR2 reads SVGAGI (reference sequence). The CDR3 reads CASRWDTAVNQPQHF. The CDR3, as DNA: TGTGCCAGCAGATGGGACACGGCTGTGAATCAGCCCCAGCATTTT.

The CDR3 region has the DNA TGCGCCAGCAGCCCGGGGGGGGCCACAGATACGCAGTATTTT. It translates to CASSPGGATDTQYF. The rearrangement links TRBV10-2 to TRBJ2-3, with 8 positions matching TRBD2. CDR1 and CDR2 from the germline V gene are WSHSY and SAAADI. This CDR3 has 14 residues. V lost 6 bases and J lost 2; bases outside the gene matches: 4.

This clone was seen just once. This rearrangement joins TRBV4-1 to TRBJ1-6; D remains unclear. Germline V gives CDR1 MGHRA, CDR2 YSYEKL. The length of the CDR3 is 16 residues. The V gene lost 5 bases and the J gene lost 0 bases, with 11 bases spanning the gap. The CDR3: CASSDEESSYNSPLHF. CDR3 nucleotide sequence: TGCGCCAGCAGCGACGAGGAGAGCTCCTATAATTCACCCCTCCACTTT.